This TCR beta chain was captured in a study of T cell repertoires in cytomegalovirus infection. Findings and limits, study-wide: The response measured ex vivo was dominated by TCR beta clonotypes (HLA-C-restricted and CMV-specific).

Per germline, CDR1 SGHRS and CDR2 YFSETQ. The length of the CDR3 is 14 residues. Trimming at V came to 4 bases and at J to 5 bases, leaving 6 bases not matched to a gene. TCRdb passed the reads through MiXCR, listing each CDR3 protein once. The data hold approximately 700,000 distinct CDR3 sequences, with roughly 35% observed a single time. This clonotype was detected a few times. Its target is not known. The genes are TRBV5-1 and TRBJ1-1, with 9 bases that match TRBD1. The clonotype comes from a human donor in good health (CMV status not recorded). Some clones in this sample may be carry-over from other donors' samples. What was sequenced was PBMCs. CDR3 in DNA: TGCGCCAGCAGCGGTGGGACAGGGAGGACTGAAGCTTTCTTT. Translation gives CASSGGTGRTEAFF.